This entry lists 29 T cell receptor beta chains sequenced from one sample in a study of blood T cell repertoires in COVID-19. Here immunoSEQ multiplex PCR was the method, and the copy in TCRdb shows in-frame clones only, minus some. The table includes around 360,000 clones, more than 70% detected once. Sequencing input: PBMCs or T cells enriched from blood (not recorded which). The receptors were sampled from a middle-aged man in a cohort exposed to, infected with or recovered from COVID-19 (not recorded which).

This rearrangement joins TRBV28 to TRBJ1-2; 8 bases agree with TRBD1. This CDR3 region has 16 residues. The ends lost 0 bases at V and 4 bases at J; junction bases unmatched: 7. In germline, CDR1 is MDHEN, CDR2 SYDVKM. This chain's CDR3 is CASSLWSGGASYGYTF. DNA of the CDR3: TGTGCCAGCAGTTTATGGTCAGGGGGCGCCTCCTATGGCTACACCTTC.

The rearrangement joins TRBV6-5 to TRBJ1-2; D remains ambiguous. With 2 bases removed from V and 8 bases from J, the gap between germline ends came to 12 bases. This CDR3 comprises 13 residues. CDR1 and CDR2 from the germline V gene are MNHEY and SVGAGI. The DNA for the CDR3 is TGTGCCAGCAGTTACGGGCAGGAACTGGGCTACACCTTC. This sequence encodes CASSYGQELGYTF.

This rearrangement joins TRBV7-9 to TRBJ2-7; 7 bases are shared with TRBD2. The junction had 6 bases not matched to a gene; V was cut back by 3 bases and J by 4 bases. Germline CDR1 is SEHNR and CDR2 is FQNEAQ (reference sequence). The CDR3 runs 14 residues. The CDR3 DNA reads TGTGCCAGCAGCTTCGGCGGGAGTTTATACGAGCAGTACTTC. This encodes CASSFGGSLYEQYF.

Regarding this clone: The junction and the germline gene differ at one end; a read error may be behind it. Other DNA sequences in this specimen translate into the identical CDR3. J is TRBJ2-7 and V is TRBV5-1; D not certain. Germline V gene sequence: CDR1 SGHRS, CDR2 YFSETQ. CDR3 length: 13 residues. In nucleotides, the CDR3 is TGCGCTAGCAGCTTGGGTCTGACGGGCGAGCAGTACTTC. Protein: CASSLGLTGEQYF.

This chain uses TRBV7-9 with TRBJ1-2; 7 positions match TRBD1. The germline gives CDR1 SEHNR, CDR2 FQNEAQ (reference sequence). This CDR3 comprises 13 residues. J gave up 8 bases and V 4 bases, and 7 bases lay outside the gene matches. As DNA, the CDR3 is TGTGCCAGCAGCTCGACGACAGGGCGGGGCTACACCTTC. It codes for CASSSTTGRGYTF.

This chain uses TRBV30 with TRBJ1-2; D is perhaps TRBD1 (5 bases). Trimming shortened V by 3 bases and J by 8 bases, and 10 bases separated the two germline ends. This CDR3 is 11 amino acids long. Germline assignment: CDR1 GTSNPN and CDR2 SVGIG (reference sequence). CDR3 loop: CAWSLKGGYTF. The CDR3 DNA sequence: TGTGCCTGGAGCCTCAAGGGGGGCTACACCTTC.

This clone was observed once. V usage is TRBV27 and J usage is TRBJ2-2; 12 bases match TRBD2. Germline V gene lookup returns CDR1 MNHEY and CDR2 SMNVEV (reference sequence). The V segment lost 6 bases and the J segment 2 bases; nucleotides outside the gene matches: 7. This CDR3 comprises 17 residues. Here the CDR3 DNA reads TGTGCCAGCAGCAGACTAGCGGGAGTATCAAACACCGGGGAGCTGTTTTTT. Its translation is CASSRLAGVSNTGELFF.

This clone has just a few counts. V gene TRBV24-1 combines with J gene TRBJ2-1; TRBD2 is a possible D gene (6 bases). CDR3 length: 15 amino acids. V gave up 6 bases and J gave up 3 bases, with 14 bases separating them. The germline gives CDR1 KGHDR, CDR2 SFDVKD. CDR3 in amino acids: CATSIAEGIYNEQFF. CDR3 coding DNA: TGTGCCACCAGTATAGCGGAGGGGATCTACAATGAGCAGTTCTTC.

This sequence joins TRBV2 and TRBJ2-1; 9 nucleotides agree with TRBD2. Germline V gives CDR1 SNHLY, CDR2 FYNNEI. The CDR3 contains 12 residues. With V trimmed by 6 bases and J by 8 bases, 2 bases remained unmatched. The chain's CDR3 is CASRPSGDEQFF. As DNA, the CDR3 is TGTGCCAGCAGACCTAGCGGGGATGAGCAGTTCTTC.

The rearrangement links TRBV28 to TRBJ1-5; D is unclear. Trimming removed 7 bases from V and 2 bases from J, with 9 bases in between. The V gene's germline CDR1 is MDHEN and CDR2 SYDVKM. The CDR3 loop spans 13 amino acids. For the CDR3, the DNA is TGTGCCAGCACCGACACCCGCAATCAGCCCCAGCATTTT. This encodes CASTDTRNQPQHF.

This chain connects TRBV4-1 to TRBJ2-4; D unclear. V was shortened by 4 bases and J by 3 bases, with 13 bases between the two germline ends. CDR3 length equals 15 residues. Germline V gene data show CDR1 as MGHRA and CDR2 as YSYEKL. As DNA, the CDR3 is TGCGCCAGCAGCCCAGTCCTGGTCAGCAAAAACATTCAGTACTTC. Translated, it gives CASSPVLVSKNIQYF.

The chain is built from TRBV11-2 and TRBJ2-7; no clear D gene. The CDR3 has 12 amino acids. CDR1 and CDR2 (germline): SGHAT, FQNNGV. The V end lost 4 bases, the J end lost 7 bases, and 11 bases lay between the germline ends. The CDR3 DNA sequence: TGTGCCAGCAGCTCGACAACCTTGGAGCAGTACTTC. Protein sequence: CASSSTTLEQYF.

The chain links TRBV30 to TRBJ2-3; 8 bases are a match to TRBD2. Germline V gene lookup returns CDR1 GTSNPN and CDR2 SVGIG (reference sequence). The CDR3 contains 13 residues. The trim removed 4 bases at V and 8 bases at J, leaving 8 bases unmatched. The CDR3 sequence: CAWITVSGSTQYF. As DNA, the CDR3 is TGTGCCTGGATAACGGTCAGCGGGAGTACGCAGTATTTT. Filled out from reference TRBV30 and TRBJ2-3, the complete variable domain reads SQTIHQWPATLVQPVGSPLSLECTVEGTSNPNLYWYRQAAGRGLQLLFYSVGIGQISSEVPQNLSASRPQDRQFILSSKKLLLSDSGFYLCAWITVSGSTQYFGPGTRLTVL.

On this clone itself: Other DNA sequences of this sample code for an identical CDR3. The J gene is TRBJ2-7, the V gene TRBV6-5; D may be TRBD1 (5 bases). CDR3 length: 15 residues. The V end lost 0 bases, the J end lost 1 base, and 10 bases lay between the germline ends. Germline V gene sequence: CDR1 MNHEY, CDR2 SVGAGI. CDR3 protein: CASSYSSRGSYEQYF. CDR3 sequence (DNA): TGTGCCAGCAGTTACTCGAGTAGGGGATCCTACGAGCAGTACTTC.

The DNA of the CDR3 is TGTGCCAGTTCCCAAGGGGGCCAAGAGACCCAGTACTTC. Amino acid sequence: CASSQGGQETQYF. This rearrangement joins TRBV28 to TRBJ2-5; weak D call: TRBD1 (6 bases). The CDR3 has 13 residues. CDR1 and CDR2 from the germline V gene are MDHEN and SYDVKM. Trimming removed 9 bases at V and 1 base at J, with 12 bases between.

This chain joins TRBV6-1 and TRBJ2-7; 11 positions match TRBD2. With 0 bases clipped from V and 5 bases from J, the junction kept 3 bases outside the gene matches. The germline V gene encodes CDR1 MNHNS and CDR2 SASEGT. The CDR3 is 15 amino acids. The CDR3, as DNA: TGTGCCAGCAGTGAAGCAGCTAGCGGGAGGCACGAGCAGTACTTC. This codes for CASSEAASGRHEQYF.

V and J are TRBV9 and TRBJ2-1; D is possibly TRBD2 (6 bases). The CDR3 sequence is 16 residues long. V lost 2 bases to trimming and J lost 3 bases, with 15 bases between them. Looked up from germline, CDR1 is SGDLS and CDR2 is YYNGEE. In nucleotides, the CDR3 is TGTGCCAGCAGCGTTATGGGGCGGGGATACTACAATGAGCAGTTCTTC. Its protein is CASSVMGRGYYNEQFF.

The gene calls are TRBV7-9 and TRBJ2-1; 14 bases agree with TRBD2. CDR3 length: 15 amino acids. Germline V gene sequence: CDR1 SEHNR, CDR2 FQNEAQ (reference sequence). The J segment lost 9 bases and the V segment lost 3 bases, leaving 4 bases of the junction unmatched. This CDR3 reads CASSLGLAGVPEQFF. CDR3 DNA: TGTGCCAGCAGCTTGGGACTAGCGGGAGTCCCTGAGCAGTTCTTC.

In this sample, this clone turned up a few times. V usage is TRBV30 and J usage is TRBJ2-2; 8 bases are a match to TRBD2. The CDR3 runs to 14 residues. Germline trimming cut 4 bases from V and 4 bases from J; bases unmatched to any gene: 5. The germline gives CDR1 GTSNPN, CDR2 SVGIG (reference sequence). The CDR3 DNA reads TGTGCCTGGAAATGGCTAGCGGGCACCGGGGAGCTGTTTTTT. Translated: CAWKWLAGTGELFF. Together with reference TRBV30 and TRBJ2-2, the CDR3 gives the full variable domain: SQTIHQWPATLVQPVGSPLSLECTVEGTSNPNLYWYRQAAGRGLQLLFYSVGIGQISSEVPQNLSASRPQDRQFILSSKKLLLSDSGFYLCAWKWLAGTGELFFGEGSRLTVL.

J is TRBJ2-1 and V is TRBV2; TRBD1 matches at 8 bases. Germline values: CDR1 SNHLY, CDR2 FYNNEI. The V segment lost 5 bases and the J segment 0 bases; nucleotides outside the gene matches: 3. The CDR3 is made up of 15 amino acids. Here the CDR3 reads CASSHRGSSYNEQFF. The CDR3 DNA sequence: TGTGCCAGCAGTCACAGGGGGAGCTCCTACAATGAGCAGTTCTTC.

Here the CDR3 DNA reads TGTGCCAGCCATGGACAGGACAATCAGCCCCAGCATTTT. Protein sequence: CASHGQDNQPQHF. This chain connects TRBV10-3 to TRBJ1-5; TRBD1 aligns across 7 bases. The CDR3 has 13 residues. Looked up from germline, CDR1 is ENHRY and CDR2 is SYGVKD. The V gene end was trimmed by 10 bases and the J gene end by 3 bases; junction bases not matched to a gene: 6.

The CDR3 DNA reads as TGCAGCGTTGCCGGGACAGGGTTTTACGAGCAGTACTTC. Its translation is CSVAGTGFYEQYF. The genes are TRBV29-1 and TRBJ2-7; 9 nucleotides match TRBD1. The CDR3 consists of 13 residues. V lost 4 bases and J lost 4; bases outside the gene matches: 5. Germline V gene data show CDR1 as SQVTM and CDR2 as ANQGSEA.

The chain is built from TRBV28 and TRBJ1-1; D not resolved. The V end was cut by 3 bases, the J end by 4 bases, with 6 bases between. CDR1 is MDHEN and CDR2 is SYDVKM in the germline V gene. The CDR3 covers 12 residues. CDR3 region: CASSLVSTEAFF. The CDR3, as DNA: TGTGCCAGCAGTTTGGTTAGCACTGAAGCTTTCTTT.

The chain links TRBV24-1 to TRBJ2-1, with D perhaps matching TRBD1 (6 bases). This CDR3 is built from 13 residues. Germline assignment: CDR1 KGHDR and CDR2 SFDVKD. Deletions cut 4 bases from V and 12 bases from J, with 15 bases between. The CDR3 here is CATSDSGTPLQFF. Written as DNA, the CDR3 is TGTGCCACCAGTGACAGTGGGACACCCCTGCAGTTCTTC.

This chain connects TRBV15 to TRBJ2-1; 14 nucleotides line up with TRBD2. The V gene's germline CDR1 is LNHNV and CDR2 YYDKDF (reference sequence). The CDR3 sequence is 17 residues long. V shed 5 bases, J shed 8 bases, and the junction held 11 bases outside the gene matches. CDR3 nucleotide sequence: TGTGCCACCAGCGCCATGACTAGCGGGAGGGTGTCCGATGAGCAGTTCTTC. It specifies CATSAMTSGRVSDEQFF.

The chain couples TRBV7-8 to TRBJ1-4, with a weak D call TRBD1 (6 bases). This CDR3 has 13 residues. CDR1 and CDR2 from the germline V gene are SGHVS and FQNEAQ. The V end was cut by 1 base, the J end by 13 bases, with 13 bases between. CDR3 sequence: CASSLVEGVGLFF. The CDR3 bases are TGTGCCAGCAGCTTAGTTGAGGGGGTGGGACTGTTTTTT.

The V and J genes are TRBV9 and TRBJ1-1; a possible D gene is TRBD1 (5 bases). Germline loops: CDR1 SGDLS, CDR2 YYNGEE. The CDR3 loop spans 14 amino acids. Between the trimmed V and J ends, which lost 1 base and 2 bases, there was a span of 9 bases. The CDR3 DNA is TGTGCCAGCAGCGTATTCGGGGGTAACACTGAAGCTTTCTTT. It codes for CASSVFGGNTEAFF.

The chain joins TRBV7-6 to TRBJ2-1; 8 bases map to TRBD1. The J segment lost 7 bases and the V segment lost 5 bases, leaving 7 bases of the junction unmatched. The CDR3 length is 14 residues. Germline CDR1 is SGHVS and CDR2 is FNYEAQ. The CDR3 nucleotides read TGTGCCAGCAGCCCTCCGGACAGGGCAAATGAGCAGTTCTTC. It is translated as CASSPPDRANEQFF.

The V and J genes are TRBV27 and TRBJ2-3; 9 bases match TRBD2. Per germline, CDR1 MNHEY and CDR2 SMNVEV (reference sequence). This CDR3 region has 15 residues. Trimming cost V 5 bases and J 6 bases; bases outside gene matches: 9. CDR3 nucleotides: TGTGCCAGCAGTGTAGCGGGAGCAGTCATTGATACGCAGTATTTT. It codes for CASSVAGAVIDTQYF.